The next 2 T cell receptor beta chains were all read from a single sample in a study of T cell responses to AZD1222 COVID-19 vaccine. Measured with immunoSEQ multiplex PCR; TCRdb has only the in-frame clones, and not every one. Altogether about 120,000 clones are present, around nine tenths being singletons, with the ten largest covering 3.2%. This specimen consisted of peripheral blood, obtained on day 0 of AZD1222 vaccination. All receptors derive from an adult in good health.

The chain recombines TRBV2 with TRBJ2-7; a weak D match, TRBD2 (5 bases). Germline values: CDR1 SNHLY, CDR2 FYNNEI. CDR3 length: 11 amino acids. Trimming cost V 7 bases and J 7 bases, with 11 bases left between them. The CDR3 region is CASNRRGEQYF. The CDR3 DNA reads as TGTGCCAGCAACCGTAGAGGGGAGCAGTACTTC.

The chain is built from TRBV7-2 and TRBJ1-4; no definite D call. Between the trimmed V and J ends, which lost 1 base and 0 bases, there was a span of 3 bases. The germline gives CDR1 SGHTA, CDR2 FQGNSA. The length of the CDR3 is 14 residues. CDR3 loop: CASSLDATNEKLFF. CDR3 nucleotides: TGTGCCAGCAGCTTAGATGCAACTAATGAAAAACTGTTTTTT.